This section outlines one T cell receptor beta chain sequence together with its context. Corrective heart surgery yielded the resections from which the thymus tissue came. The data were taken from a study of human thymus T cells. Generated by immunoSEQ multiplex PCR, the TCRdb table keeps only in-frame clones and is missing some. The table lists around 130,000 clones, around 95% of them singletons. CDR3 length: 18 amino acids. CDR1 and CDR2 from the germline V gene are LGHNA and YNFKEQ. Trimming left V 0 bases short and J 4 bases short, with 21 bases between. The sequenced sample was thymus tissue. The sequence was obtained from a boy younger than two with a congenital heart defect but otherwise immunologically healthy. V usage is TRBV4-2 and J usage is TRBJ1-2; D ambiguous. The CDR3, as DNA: TGTGCCAGCAGCCAAGATATCCACCCCAGTCACATAGGCTATGGCTACACCTTC. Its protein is CASSQDIHPSHIGYGYTF.